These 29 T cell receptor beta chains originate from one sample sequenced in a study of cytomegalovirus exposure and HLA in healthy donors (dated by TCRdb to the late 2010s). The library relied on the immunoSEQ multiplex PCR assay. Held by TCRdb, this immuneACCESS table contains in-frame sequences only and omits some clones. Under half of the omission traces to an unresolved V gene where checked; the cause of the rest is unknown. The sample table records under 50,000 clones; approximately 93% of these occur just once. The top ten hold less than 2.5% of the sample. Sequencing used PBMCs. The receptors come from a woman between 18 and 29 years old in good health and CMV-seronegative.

CDR3 nucleotide sequence: TGTGCCAGCAGGACGGGACAGGGACACTACGAGCAGTACTTC. It yields the protein CASRTGQGHYEQYF. The chain links TRBV2 to TRBJ2-7; 9 bases align to TRBD1. The V gene end was trimmed by 6 bases and the J gene end by 3 bases; junction bases not matched to a gene: 6. The CDR3 is 14 residues long. CDR1 is SNHLY, CDR2 FYNNEI, per germline.

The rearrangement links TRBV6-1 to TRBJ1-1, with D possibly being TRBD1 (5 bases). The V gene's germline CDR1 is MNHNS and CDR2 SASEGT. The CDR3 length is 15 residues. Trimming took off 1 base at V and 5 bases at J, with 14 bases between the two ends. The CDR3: CASSEGNRGWTEAFF. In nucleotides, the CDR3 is TGTGCCAGCAGTGAAGGGAATAGGGGATGGACTGAAGCTTTCTTT.

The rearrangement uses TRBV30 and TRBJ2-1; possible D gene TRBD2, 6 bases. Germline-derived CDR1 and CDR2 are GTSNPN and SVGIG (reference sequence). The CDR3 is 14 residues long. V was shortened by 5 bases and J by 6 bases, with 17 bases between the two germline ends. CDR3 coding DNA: TGTGCCTGGGAGGCTGGACTACCACGCAATGAGCAGTTCTTC. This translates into CAWEAGLPRNEQFF. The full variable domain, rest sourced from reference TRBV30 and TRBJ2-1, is SQTIHQWPATLVQPVGSPLSLECTVEGTSNPNLYWYRQAAGRGLQLLFYSVGIGQISSEVPQNLSASRPQDRQFILSSKKLLLSDSGFYLCAWEAGLPRNEQFFGPGTRLTVL.

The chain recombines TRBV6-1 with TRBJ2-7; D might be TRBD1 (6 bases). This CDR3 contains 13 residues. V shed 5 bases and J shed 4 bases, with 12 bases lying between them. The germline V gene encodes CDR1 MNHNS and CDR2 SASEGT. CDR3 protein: CASSSGTGYEQYF. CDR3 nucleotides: TGTGCCAGCAGTTCCGGAACAGGGTACGAGCAGTACTTC.

The CDR3 sequence is CSVIPRQGARAFF. Here the CDR3 DNA reads TGCAGCGTGATCCCCCGACAGGGGGCGCGGGCTTTCTTT. The gene calls are TRBV29-1 and TRBJ1-1, with TRBD1 matching 10 bases. The CDR3 covers 13 residues. CDR1 is SQVTM, CDR2 ANQGSEA, per germline. V dropped 6 bases and J dropped 11; count of bases not matched to a gene: 12. Drawing the rest from reference TRBV29-1 and TRBJ1-1, the complete variable domain is SAVISQKPSRDICQRGTSLTIQCQVDSQVTMMFWYRQQPGQSLTLIATANQGSEATYESGFVIDKFPISRPNLTFSTLTVSNMSPEDSSIYLCSVIPRQGARAFFGQGTRLTVV.

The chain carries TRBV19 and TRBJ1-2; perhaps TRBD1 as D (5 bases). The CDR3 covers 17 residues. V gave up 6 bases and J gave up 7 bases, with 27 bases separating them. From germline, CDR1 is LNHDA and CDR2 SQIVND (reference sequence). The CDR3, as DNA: TGTGCCAGTAGACCACTGATTCAGGGCCTCGGGCGCGCTGGCTACACCTTC. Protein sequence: CASRPLIQGLGRAGYTF.

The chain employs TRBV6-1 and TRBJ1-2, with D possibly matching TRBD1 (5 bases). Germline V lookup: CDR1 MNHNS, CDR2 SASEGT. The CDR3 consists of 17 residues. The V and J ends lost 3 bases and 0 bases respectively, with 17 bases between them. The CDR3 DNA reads TGTGCCAGCAGTGAGGAGGGGTTTGAAAAATCTAACTATGGCTACACCTTC. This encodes CASSEEGFEKSNYGYTF.

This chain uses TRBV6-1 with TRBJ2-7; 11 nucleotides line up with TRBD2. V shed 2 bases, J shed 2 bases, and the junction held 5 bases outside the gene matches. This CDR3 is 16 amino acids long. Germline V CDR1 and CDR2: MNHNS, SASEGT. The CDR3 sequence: CASSELMTSGAYEQYF. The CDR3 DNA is TGTGCCAGCAGTGAATTAATGACTAGCGGGGCCTACGAGCAGTACTTC.

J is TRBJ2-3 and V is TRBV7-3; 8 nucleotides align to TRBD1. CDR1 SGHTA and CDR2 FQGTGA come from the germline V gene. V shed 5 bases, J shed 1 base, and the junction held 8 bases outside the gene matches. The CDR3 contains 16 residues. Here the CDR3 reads CASSPQGARGTDTQYF. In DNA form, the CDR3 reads TGTGCCAGCAGCCCTCAGGGGGCGCGGGGCACAGATACGCAGTATTTT.

This CDR3 is CASSPGQGSRTEAFF. The CDR3 DNA follows: TGTGCCAGCTCACCGGGACAGGGCAGTCGCACTGAAGCTTTCTTT. The V and J genes are TRBV18 and TRBJ1-1; 9 positions agree with TRBD1. V lost 3 bases to trimming and J lost 4 bases; unmatched junction nucleotides: 6. The CDR3 contains 15 residues. Germline values: CDR1 KGHSH, CDR2 LQKENI.

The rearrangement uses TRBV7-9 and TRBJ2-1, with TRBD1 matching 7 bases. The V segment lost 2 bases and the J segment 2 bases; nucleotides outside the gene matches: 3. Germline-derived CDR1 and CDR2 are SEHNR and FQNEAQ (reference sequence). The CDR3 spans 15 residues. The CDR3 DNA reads TGTGCCAGCAGCTTAATAGGGACAGCCTACAATGAGCAGTTCTTC. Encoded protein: CASSLIGTAYNEQFF.

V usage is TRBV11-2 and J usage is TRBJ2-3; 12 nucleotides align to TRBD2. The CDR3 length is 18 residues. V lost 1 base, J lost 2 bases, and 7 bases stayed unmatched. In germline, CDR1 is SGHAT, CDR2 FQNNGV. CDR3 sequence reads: CASSLASWTSGDTDTQYF. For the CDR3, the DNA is TGTGCCAGCAGCTTAGCCTCCTGGACTAGCGGGGACACAGATACGCAGTATTTT.

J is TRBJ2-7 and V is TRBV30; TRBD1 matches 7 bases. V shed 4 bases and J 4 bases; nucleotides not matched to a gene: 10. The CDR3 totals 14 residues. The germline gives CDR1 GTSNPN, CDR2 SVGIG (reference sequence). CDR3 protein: CAWTFEGGRYEQYF. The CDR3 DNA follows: TGTGCCTGGACCTTCGAAGGGGGCCGTTACGAGCAGTACTTC.

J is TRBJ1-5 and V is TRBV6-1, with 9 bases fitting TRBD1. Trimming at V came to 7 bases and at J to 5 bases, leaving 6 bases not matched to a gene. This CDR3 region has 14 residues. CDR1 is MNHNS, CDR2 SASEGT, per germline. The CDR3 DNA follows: TGTGCCAGCATCTTTACAGGGGGCGATCAGCCCCAGCATTTT. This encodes CASIFTGGDQPQHF.

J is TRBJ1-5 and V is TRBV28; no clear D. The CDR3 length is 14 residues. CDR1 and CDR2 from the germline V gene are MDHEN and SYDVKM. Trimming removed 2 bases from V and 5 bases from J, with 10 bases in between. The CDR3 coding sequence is TGTGCCAGCAGTTTAGGCGGCTACGATCAGCCCCAGCATTTT. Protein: CASSLGGYDQPQHF.

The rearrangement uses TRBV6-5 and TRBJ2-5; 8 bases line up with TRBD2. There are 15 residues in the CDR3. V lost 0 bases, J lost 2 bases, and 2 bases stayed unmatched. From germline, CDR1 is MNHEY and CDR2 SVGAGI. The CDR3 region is CASSYSGGGQETQYF. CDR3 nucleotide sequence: TGTGCCAGCAGTTACTCTGGCGGGGGGCAAGAGACCCAGTACTTC.

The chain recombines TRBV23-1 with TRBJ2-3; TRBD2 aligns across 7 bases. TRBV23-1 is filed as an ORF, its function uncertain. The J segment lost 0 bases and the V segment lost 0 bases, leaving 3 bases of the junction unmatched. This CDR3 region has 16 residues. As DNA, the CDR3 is TGCGCCAGCAGTCAATCGTTCGGGGGGAGCACAGATACGCAGTATTTT. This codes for CASSQSFGGSTDTQYF.

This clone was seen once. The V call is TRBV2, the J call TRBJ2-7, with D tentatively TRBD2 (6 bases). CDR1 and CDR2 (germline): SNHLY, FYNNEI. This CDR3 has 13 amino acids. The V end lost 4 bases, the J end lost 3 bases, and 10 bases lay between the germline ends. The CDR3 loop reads CASSAEGYYEQYF. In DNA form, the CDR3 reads TGTGCCAGCAGTGCGGAGGGGTACTACGAGCAGTACTTC.

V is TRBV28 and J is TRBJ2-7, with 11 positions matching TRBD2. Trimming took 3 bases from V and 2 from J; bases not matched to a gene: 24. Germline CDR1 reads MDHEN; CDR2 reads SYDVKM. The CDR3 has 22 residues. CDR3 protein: CASSFPHRGRGLAGGITYEQYF. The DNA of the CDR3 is TGTGCCAGCAGTTTTCCCCACCGCGGCCGAGGGCTAGCGGGAGGTATAACCTACGAGCAGTACTTC.

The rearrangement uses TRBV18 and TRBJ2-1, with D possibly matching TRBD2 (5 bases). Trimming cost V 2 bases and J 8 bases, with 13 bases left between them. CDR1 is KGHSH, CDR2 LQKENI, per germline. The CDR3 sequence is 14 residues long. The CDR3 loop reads CASSPLGGGDEQFF. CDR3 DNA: TGTGCCAGCTCACCATTGGGTGGAGGTGATGAGCAGTTCTTC. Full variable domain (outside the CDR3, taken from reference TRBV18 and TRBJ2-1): NAGVMQNPRHLVRRRGQEARLRCSPMKGHSHVYWYRQLPEEGLKFMVYLQKENIIDESGMPKERFSAEFPKEGPSILRIQQVVRGDSAAYFCASSPLGGGDEQFFGPGTRLTVL.

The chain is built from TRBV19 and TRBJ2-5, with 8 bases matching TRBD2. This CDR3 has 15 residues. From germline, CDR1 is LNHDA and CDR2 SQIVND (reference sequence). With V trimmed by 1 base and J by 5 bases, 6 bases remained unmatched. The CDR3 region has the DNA TGTGCCAGTAGTATAGTCACGGGAGGGCCGGAGACCCAGTACTTC. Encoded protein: CASSIVTGGPETQYF.

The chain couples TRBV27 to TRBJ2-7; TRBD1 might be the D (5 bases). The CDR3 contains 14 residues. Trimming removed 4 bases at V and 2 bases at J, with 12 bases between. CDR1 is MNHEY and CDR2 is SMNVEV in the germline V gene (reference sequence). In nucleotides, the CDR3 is TGTGCCAGCAGTTCCCAGACAGCCACCTACGAGCAGTACTTC. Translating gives CASSSQTATYEQYF.

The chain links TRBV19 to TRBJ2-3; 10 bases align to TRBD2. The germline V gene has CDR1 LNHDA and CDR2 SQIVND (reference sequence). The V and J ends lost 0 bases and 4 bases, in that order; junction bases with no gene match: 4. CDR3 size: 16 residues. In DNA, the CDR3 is TGTGCCAGTAGTATAGACAGCGGGGGGGCGTCAGATACGCAGTATTTT. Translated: CASSIDSGGASDTQYF.

The CDR3: CASSYGQSYTEAFF. The CDR3 DNA is TGTGCCAGCAGTTACGGGCAGAGTTACACTGAAGCTTTCTTT. The chain has TRBV6-5 and TRBJ1-1; no reliable D call. The CDR3 spans 14 residues. Germline assignment: CDR1 MNHEY and CDR2 SVGAGI. V shed 2 bases and J shed 3 bases, with 10 bases lying between them.

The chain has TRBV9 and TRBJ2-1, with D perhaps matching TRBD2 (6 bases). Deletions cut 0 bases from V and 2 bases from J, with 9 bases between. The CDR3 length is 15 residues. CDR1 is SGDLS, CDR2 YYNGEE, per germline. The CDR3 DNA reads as TGTGCCAGCAGCGTAGCGGGGGAACCCTACAATGAGCAGTTCTTC. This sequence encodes CASSVAGEPYNEQFF. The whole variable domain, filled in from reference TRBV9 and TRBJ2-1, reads DSGVTQTPKHLITATGQRVTLRCSPRSGDLSVYWYQQSLDQGLQFLIQYYNGEERAKGNILERFSAQQFPDLHSELNLSSLELGDSALYFCASSVAGEPYNEQFFGPGTRLTVL.

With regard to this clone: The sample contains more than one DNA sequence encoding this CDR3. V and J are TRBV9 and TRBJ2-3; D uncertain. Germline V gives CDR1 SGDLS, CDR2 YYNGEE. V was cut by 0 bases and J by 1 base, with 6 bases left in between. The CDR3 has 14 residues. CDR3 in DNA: TGTGCCAGCAGCGTAGAGGCGGGCACAGATACGCAGTATTTT. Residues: CASSVEAGTDTQYF.

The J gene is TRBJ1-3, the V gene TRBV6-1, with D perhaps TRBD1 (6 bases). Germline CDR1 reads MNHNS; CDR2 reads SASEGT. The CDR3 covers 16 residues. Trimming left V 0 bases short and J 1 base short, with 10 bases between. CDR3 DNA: TGTGCCAGCAGTGAAGCCCCTGGGACATCTGGAAACACCATATATTTT. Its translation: CASSEAPGTSGNTIYF.

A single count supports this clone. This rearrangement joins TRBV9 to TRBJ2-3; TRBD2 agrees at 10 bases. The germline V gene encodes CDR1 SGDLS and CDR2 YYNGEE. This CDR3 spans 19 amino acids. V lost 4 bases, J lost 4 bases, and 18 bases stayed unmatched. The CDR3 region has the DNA TGTGCCAGCAGCCCCCGGCCAGCGGGGGGGAATAGTATCCCAGATACGCAGTATTTT. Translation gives CASSPRPAGGNSIPDTQYF.

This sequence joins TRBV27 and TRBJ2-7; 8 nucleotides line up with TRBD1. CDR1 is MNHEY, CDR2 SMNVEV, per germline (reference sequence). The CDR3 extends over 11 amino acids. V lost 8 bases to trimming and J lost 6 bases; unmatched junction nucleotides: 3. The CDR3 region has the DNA TGTGCCAGCGGACAGGGTGTCGAGCAGTACTTC. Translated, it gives CASGQGVEQYF.